Listed here are 32 T cell receptor beta chains from one sample, sequenced in a study of OX40 agonist ivuxolimab in advanced cancers. Measured with immunoSEQ multiplex PCR; TCRdb has only the in-frame clones, and not every one. The data show roughly 48,000 clones, more than 85% seen once. This specimen consisted of CD4+ or CD8+ T cells sorted from blood, obtained in a trial of the OX40 agonist ivuxolimab. Source of these receptors: an adult with an advanced solid tumor such as melanoma, head and neck, liver or kidney cancer.

The chain joins TRBV28 to TRBJ1-1; D possibly corresponds to TRBD1 (5 bases). The CDR3 is made up of 15 amino acids. The germline gives CDR1 MDHEN, CDR2 SYDVKM. The V end was cut by 6 bases, the J end by 1 base, with 15 bases between. This chain's CDR3 is CASSAPLTANTEAFF. CDR3 bases: TGTGCCAGCAGCGCCCCCCTGACAGCGAACACTGAAGCTTTCTTT.

This clone was counted a single time. The chain recombines TRBV6-1 with TRBJ2-7; weak D call: TRBD1 (6 bases). This CDR3 is 14 amino acids long. Trimming removed 6 bases at V and 2 bases at J, with 14 bases between. Looked up from germline, CDR1 is MNHNS and CDR2 is SASEGT. CDR3 residues: CASSRGHGPYEQYF. The CDR3 DNA follows: TGTGCCAGCAGCAGGGGCCATGGTCCCTACGAGCAGTACTTC.

The chain has TRBV14 and TRBJ1-1; D is undetermined. This CDR3 has 12 residues. The V gene's germline CDR1 is SGHDN and CDR2 FVKESK. The germline V and J ends were trimmed by 5 bases and 4 bases, with 8 bases remaining between them. Here the CDR3 reads CASSWKGTEAFF. The CDR3 DNA reads TGTGCCAGCAGCTGGAAGGGCACTGAAGCTTTCTTT.

V usage is TRBV7-8 and J usage is TRBJ2-1; D remains unclear. V lost 1 base and J 8 bases, leaving 6 bases between the germline ends. Germline V gene sequence: CDR1 SGHVS, CDR2 FQNEAQ. The CDR3 is 12 amino acids. The CDR3 here is CASSLVGYEQFF. CDR3 nucleotides: TGTGCCAGCAGCTTAGTGGGTTATGAGCAGTTCTTC.

This chain joins TRBV7-3 and TRBJ2-1; TRBD1 matches at 8 bases. Germline V gives CDR1 SGHTA, CDR2 FQGTGA. CDR3 size: 14 residues. J gave up 8 bases and V 4 bases, and 7 bases lay outside the gene matches. The CDR3 DNA follows: TGTGCCAGCAGCTCCGGACAGGGCGTGGATGAGCAGTTCTTC. The encoded protein is CASSSGQGVDEQFF.

CDR3 protein: CASSLPSQETQYF. DNA for the CDR3: TGTGCCAGCAGTTTACCTAGCCAAGAGACCCAGTACTTC. V and J are TRBV28 and TRBJ2-5; D is uncertain. CDR1 is MDHEN and CDR2 is SYDVKM in the germline V gene. The CDR3 is made up of 13 amino acids. V was trimmed by 2 bases and J by 1 base, leaving 5 bases between them.

The chain employs TRBV14 and TRBJ2-7; D is ambiguous. Germline V gene lookup returns CDR1 SGHDN and CDR2 FVKESK. The V end was cut by 5 bases, the J end by 2 bases, with 10 bases between. The CDR3 is 13 residues long. The CDR3 region is CASSSTAAYEQYF. For the CDR3, the DNA is TGTGCCAGCAGCTCTACGGCGGCCTACGAGCAGTACTTC.

The genes are TRBV27 and TRBJ2-1; D may be TRBD1 or TRBD2 (5 bases each). V dropped 1 base and J dropped 0 bases, with 10 bases sitting between them. Germline V gives CDR1 MNHEY, CDR2 SMNVEV (reference sequence). The CDR3 length is 16 residues. CDR3 nucleotide sequence: TGTGCCAGCAGTTTATGGGGACGGAGCTCCTACAATGAGCAGTTCTTC. This codes for CASSLWGRSSYNEQFF.

The V gene is TRBV19, the J gene TRBJ2-7; no definite D call. V lost 0 bases and J 0 bases, leaving 9 bases between the germline ends. The CDR3 runs 15 residues. Per germline, CDR1 LNHDA and CDR2 SQIVND (reference sequence). As DNA, the CDR3 is TGTGCCAGTAGTATAGATCGATCCAACTCCTACGAGCAGTACTTC. Its protein is CASSIDRSNSYEQYF. Full variable domain (outside the CDR3, taken from reference TRBV19 and TRBJ2-7): DGGITQSPKYLFRKEGQNVTLSCEQNLNHDAMYWYRQDPGQGLRLIYYSQIVNDFQKGDIAEGYSVSREKKESFPLTVTSAQKNPTAFYLCASSIDRSNSYEQYFGPGTRLTVT.

The chain has TRBV7-9 and TRBJ2-7; 9 positions agree with TRBD1. The CDR3 runs to 15 residues. J gave up 2 bases and V 3 bases, and 5 bases lay outside the gene matches. Germline CDR1 and CDR2: SEHNR and FQNEAQ (reference sequence). DNA of the CDR3: TGTGCCAGCAGCTTGGAGGACAGGGGTACCTACGAGCAGTACTTC. It encodes CASSLEDRGTYEQYF. Using reference TRBV7-9 and TRBJ2-7 for the parts outside the CDR3, the full variable domain is DTGVSQNPRHKITKRGQNVTFRCDPISEHNRLYWYRQTLGQGPEFLTYFQNEAQLEKSRLLSDRFSAERPKGSFSTLEIQRTEQGDSAMYLCASSLEDRGTYEQYFGPGTRLTVT.

V usage is TRBV5-6 and J usage is TRBJ2-7; D uncertain. V lost 4 bases, J lost 4 bases, and 12 bases lay in between. Per germline, CDR1 SGHDT and CDR2 YYEEEE. The CDR3 spans 13 residues. The CDR3 spells CASSTFVGYEQYF. The CDR3 DNA reads as TGTGCCAGCAGCACCTTTGTGGGTTACGAGCAGTACTTC.

The rearrangement joins TRBV5-6 to TRBJ2-5, with D possibly being TRBD1 or TRBD2 (5 bases each). V was cut by 4 bases and J by 6 bases, with 19 bases left in between. The CDR3 is 15 residues long. Germline V gene sequence: CDR1 SGHDT, CDR2 YYEEEE. Here the CDR3 DNA reads TGTGCCAGCAGCAGTGGGACGGGCGTTTTAAAGACCCAGTACTTC. Translation gives CASSSGTGVLKTQYF.

This chain links TRBV15 with TRBJ1-4; 7 bases fit TRBD1. The CDR3 covers 17 residues. CDR1 is LNHNV and CDR2 is YYDKDF in the germline V gene (reference sequence). J lost 0 bases, V lost 1 base, and 5 bases had no gene match. CDR3 region: CATSRVGDSATNEKLFF. The CDR3 bases are TGTGCCACCAGCAGAGTTGGGGACAGCGCAACTAATGAAAAACTGTTTTTT.

This chain uses TRBV4-1 with TRBJ2-1; D uncertain. Germline V gene data show CDR1 as MGHRA and CDR2 as YSYEKL. The CDR3 length is 15 residues. V was cut by 1 base and J by 1 base, with 8 bases left in between. This chain's CDR3 is CASSQVGISYNEQFF. DNA of the CDR3: TGCGCCAGCAGCCAAGTAGGGATTTCCTACAATGAGCAGTTCTTC.

The rearrangement links TRBV19 to TRBJ2-7; D ambiguous. V lost 0 bases, J lost 4 bases, and 7 bases lay in between. This CDR3 is built from 13 residues. Looked up from germline, CDR1 is LNHDA and CDR2 is SQIVND (reference sequence). The CDR3 spells CASSIDLTYEQYF. The CDR3 nucleotides are TGTGCCAGTAGTATAGATCTAACTTACGAGCAGTACTTC.

The rearrangement joins TRBV7-9 to TRBJ2-7, with TRBD1 matching over 9 bases. Germline V lookup: CDR1 SEHNR, CDR2 FQNEAQ (reference sequence). V trimming: 2 bases; J trimming: 5 bases; junction bases outside the gene matches: 4. The CDR3 totals 14 residues. CDR3 protein: CASSLNRGLDEQYF. As DNA, the CDR3 is TGTGCCAGCAGCTTAAACAGGGGGCTGGACGAGCAGTACTTC. Filled out from reference TRBV7-9 and TRBJ2-7, the complete variable domain reads DTGVSQNPRHKITKRGQNVTFRCDPISEHNRLYWYRQTLGQGPEFLTYFQNEAQLEKSRLLSDRFSAERPKGSFSTLEIQRTEQGDSAMYLCASSLNRGLDEQYFGPGTRLTVT.

This clone has a single count. The rearrangement uses TRBV29-1 and TRBJ2-5; D may match TRBD1 or TRBD2 (5 bases each). CDR1 and CDR2 (germline): SQVTM, ANQGSEA. Trimming left V 4 bases short and J 2 bases short, with 17 bases between. The CDR3 loop spans 15 amino acids. The CDR3, as DNA: TGCAGCGTTGCCGTTTTGGGGGACCTTCAAGAGACCCAGTACTTC. This translates into CSVAVLGDLQETQYF.

The chain couples TRBV7-8 to TRBJ2-5, with a weak D call TRBD2 (7 bases). V was cut by 8 bases and J by 1 base, with 11 bases left in between. The CDR3 extends over 13 amino acids. Germline V gives CDR1 SGHVS, CDR2 FQNEAQ. CDR3 sequence: CASWGGAQETQYF. CDR3 sequence (DNA): TGTGCCAGCTGGGGGGGGGCCCAAGAGACCCAGTACTTC.

The rearrangement joins TRBV18 to TRBJ1-4, with D possibly TRBD1 on 6 matching bases. CDR1 and CDR2 from the germline V gene are KGHSH and LQKENI. Trimming stripped 6 bases from V and 7 bases from J, with 21 bases between. The CDR3 spans 16 residues. The CDR3 reads CASSLDRLGGAEKLFF. For the CDR3, the DNA is TGTGCCAGCTCTCTGGACAGATTGGGTGGAGCTGAAAAACTGTTTTTT.

The sample holds one count of this clone. This chain links TRBV19 with TRBJ2-1; 11 bases agree with TRBD1. Germline CDR1 reads LNHDA; CDR2 reads SQIVND (reference sequence). The CDR3 spans 16 residues. J was trimmed by 8 bases and V by 5 bases; bases with no gene match: 11. In DNA form, the CDR3 reads TGTGCCAGTAGTGGCCTCGCCGGGACAGGGGGTTATGAGCAGTTCTTC. Translation gives CASSGLAGTGGYEQFF.

The chain couples TRBV27 to TRBJ2-1, with TRBD2 identical over 8 bases. The CDR3 extends over 15 amino acids. Looked up from germline, CDR1 is MNHEY and CDR2 is SMNVEV (reference sequence). V trimming: 6 bases; J trimming: 2 bases; junction bases outside the gene matches: 6. The DNA for the CDR3 is TGTGCCAGCAGAATCATAGCGGGAACCTACAATGAGCAGTTCTTC. Residues: CASRIIAGTYNEQFF.

The J gene is TRBJ1-3, the V gene TRBV30, with D hard to call. The CDR3 totals 14 residues. The V end lost 2 bases, the J end lost 0 bases, and 8 bases lay between the germline ends. Germline CDR1 GTSNPN, CDR2 SVGIG (reference sequence). The CDR3: CAWSWTGSGNTIYF. The CDR3 coding sequence is TGTGCCTGGAGTTGGACGGGCTCTGGAAACACCATATATTTT.

V gene TRBV20-1 combines with J gene TRBJ1-2; weak D call: TRBD1 (5 bases). CDR3 length equals 11 residues. Trimming cost V 5 bases and J 8 bases, with 12 bases left between them. In germline, CDR1 is DFQATT, CDR2 SNEGSKA (reference sequence). The CDR3 here is CSAPRGGGYTF. The CDR3 region has the DNA TGCAGTGCTCCGCGCGGGGGGGGCTACACCTTC.

The chain uses TRBV2 and TRBJ2-7; tentative D call: TRBD2 (5 bases). The germline V gene has CDR1 SNHLY and CDR2 FYNNEI. The length of the CDR3 is 14 residues. V was shortened by 6 bases and J by 7 bases, with 19 bases between the two germline ends. The CDR3 DNA reads TGTGCCAGCAGCGAAATACGGGAAGCCTTGGAGCAGTACTTC. Translated: CASSEIREALEQYF.

The rearrangement links TRBV19 to TRBJ2-1; maybe TRBD2 (6 bases). The germline V gene has CDR1 LNHDA and CDR2 SQIVND (reference sequence). The length of the CDR3 is 14 residues. V lost 3 bases and J lost 6, with 12 bases in between. CDR3 DNA: TGTGCCAGTAGTATCGGCGGGGCGGGCAATGAGCAGTTCTTC. Translation gives CASSIGGAGNEQFF.

The chain has TRBV6-5 and TRBJ2-7, with 11 bases fitting TRBD1. This CDR3 has 14 residues. The germline V gene has CDR1 MNHEY and CDR2 SVGAGI. The V and J ends lost 6 bases and 3 bases, in that order; junction bases with no gene match: 4. The CDR3 reads CASRPGQGGYEQYF. The CDR3 DNA reads TGTGCCAGCAGGCCGGGACAGGGGGGCTACGAGCAGTACTTC.

The rearrangement uses TRBV19 and TRBJ1-5; D is unclear. V was shortened by 6 bases and J by 8 bases, with 11 bases between the two germline ends. This CDR3 is 12 amino acids long. CDR1 is LNHDA and CDR2 is SQIVND in the germline V gene (reference sequence). CDR3 residues: CASRVGYEPQHF. The CDR3 DNA sequence: TGTGCCAGTAGGGTTGGGTATGAGCCCCAGCATTTT.

The chain links TRBV19 to TRBJ2-2; D possibly corresponds to TRBD1 (6 bases). The V gene's germline CDR1 is LNHDA and CDR2 SQIVND (reference sequence). The CDR3 is 13 residues long. The V gene lost 3 bases and the J gene lost 6 bases, with 8 bases spanning the gap. The CDR3 sequence: CASSMGAAGELFF. CDR3 nucleotides: TGTGCCAGTAGTATGGGGGCGGCCGGGGAGCTGTTTTTT.

V is TRBV11-1 and J is TRBJ2-1; D possibly uses TRBD1 or TRBD2 (6 bases each). The V gene's germline CDR1 is SGHAT and CDR2 FQDESV (reference sequence). This CDR3 spans 15 amino acids. Trimming shortened V by 4 bases and J by 7 bases, and 17 bases separated the two germline ends. DNA for the CDR3: TGTGCCAGCAGCTGGGGCGTGGGGGGCGTTAATGAGCAGTTCTTC. Its translation is CASSWGVGGVNEQFF. Filled out from reference TRBV11-1 and TRBJ2-1, the complete variable domain reads EAEVAQSPRYKITEKSQAVAFWCDPISGHATLYWYRQILGQGPELLVQFQDESVVDDSQLPKDRFSAERLKGVDSTLKIQPAELGDSAMYLCASSWGVGGVNEQFFGPGTRLTVL.

The V and J genes are TRBV19 and TRBJ1-5; a weak D match, TRBD1 (5 bases). This CDR3 is built from 14 residues. The germline CDR1 and CDR2 sequences are LNHDA and SQIVND (reference sequence). Trimming shortened V by 3 bases and J by 4 bases, and 10 bases separated the two germline ends. CDR3 residues: CASSMQGGNQPQHF. The CDR3 region has the DNA TGTGCCAGTAGTATGCAGGGAGGTAATCAGCCCCAGCATTTT.

As DNA, the CDR3 is TGTGCCAGCAGCGTAGAAGAGGGAGGAGGTGAAAAACTGTTTTTT. This codes for CASSVEEGGGEKLFF. The J gene is TRBJ1-4, the V gene TRBV9, with D uncertain. V dropped 0 bases and J dropped 7 bases, with 13 bases sitting between them. Per the germline V gene, CDR1 is SGDLS and CDR2 is YYNGEE. This CDR3 is built from 15 residues.

The gene calls are TRBV27 and TRBJ2-1; D assignment may be TRBD1 or TRBD2 (5 bases each). In germline, CDR1 is MNHEY, CDR2 SMNVEV (reference sequence). This CDR3 spans 18 amino acids. V gave up 2 bases and J gave up 2 bases, with 19 bases separating them. The CDR3 reads CASSLVGVGDRAYNEQFF. CDR3 nucleotides: TGTGCCAGCAGTTTAGTAGGGGTTGGGGACCGGGCCTACAATGAGCAGTTCTTC.